The 20 T cell receptor beta chains given below trace back to one sample, sequenced in a study of T cells in Graves' hyperthyroidism and ophthalmopathy. TCR beta CDR3 regions were amplified from RNA transcripts. TCR CDR3 regions were first amplified by RT-PCR with HTBI primers. TCRdb passed the multiplex PCR reads through MiXCR, listing each CDR3 protein once. The sample yields 400,000 or so distinct CDR3 sequences, 14% seen once. Source material: blood. Every receptor here comes from a woman aged 25 to 39 with Graves' ophthalmopathy.

This clonotype was found many times. The V call is TRBV6-1, the J call TRBJ1-5, with a tentative D call TRBD1 (5 bases). The CDR3 has 12 amino acids. Trimming took off 10 bases at V and 0 bases at J, with 7 bases between the two ends. Germline loops: CDR1 MNHNS, CDR2 SASEGT. CDR3: CATRDSNQPQHF. CDR3 in DNA: TGTGCCACCAGGGATAGCAATCAGCCCCAGCATTTT.

This clonotype was detected many times. The gene calls are TRBV4-1 and TRBJ1-4; D unresolved. This CDR3 has 13 amino acids. Trimming pared 1 base from V and 7 bases from J, leaving 7 bases between. The germline V gene encodes CDR1 MGHRA and CDR2 YSYEKL. CDR3 nucleotides: TGCGCCAGCAGCCAAGCCCGGAGTGAAAAACTGTTTTTT. Its translation is CASSQARSEKLFF.

This clonotype was detected a few times. This rearrangement joins TRBV27 to TRBJ2-1; 8 bases map to TRBD1. CDR1 is MNHEY and CDR2 is SMNVEV in the germline V gene (reference sequence). The CDR3 extends over 18 amino acids. The ends lost 0 bases at V and 8 bases at J; junction bases unmatched: 15. This CDR3 reads CASSLSLSGQDPLYEQFF. The CDR3 nucleotides are TGTGCCAGCAGTTTATCGTTGTCGGGACAGGACCCGCTTTATGAGCAGTTCTTC.

This clonotype occurred a few times. The J gene is TRBJ2-7, the V gene TRBV4-2; the match to TRBD1 covers 8 bases. J was trimmed by 0 bases and V by 0 bases; bases with no gene match: 10. This CDR3 region has 18 residues. The V gene's germline CDR1 is LGHNA and CDR2 YNFKEQ. Here the CDR3 DNA reads TGTGCCAGCAGCCAAGATCGGGGGACAGGAGGGGGCTCCTACGAGCAGTACTTC. Translated, it gives CASSQDRGTGGGSYEQYF.

This clonotype turned up a few times. This rearrangement joins TRBV4-1 to TRBJ2-5; weak D call: TRBD1 (5 bases). The CDR3 covers 16 residues. Germline loops: CDR1 MGHRA, CDR2 YSYEKL. V lost 1 base to trimming and J lost 3 bases, with 15 bases between them. The CDR3 bases are TGCGCCAGCAGCCAAGCCGTGGGGCTGATTGAAGAGACCCAGTACTTC. Its translation: CASSQAVGLIEETQYF.

This clonotype was recorded at least ten times. This sequence joins TRBV5-1 and TRBJ2-1, with TRBD2 matching 12 bases. Germline CDR1 reads SGHRS; CDR2 reads YFSETQ. Unmatched junction bases numbered 5, after V lost 3 bases and J lost 7 bases. The CDR3 has 15 amino acids. CDR3 sequence: CASSSLAGGPNEQFF. Written as DNA, the CDR3 is TGCGCCAGCAGCTCCCTAGCGGGGGGGCCGAATGAGCAGTTCTTC.

This clonotype came up many times. The chain uses TRBV6-1 and TRBJ1-1, with unresolved D. The CDR3 is 14 residues long. V was pared by 8 bases and J by 0 bases, with 13 bases between. Germline V gives CDR1 MNHNS, CDR2 SASEGT. CDR3 nucleotide sequence: TGTGCCAGCTACGATAAGGCATTGAACACTGAAGCTTTCTTT. This sequence encodes CASYDKALNTEAFF.

This clonotype was seen repeatedly, ten times or more. The chain is built from TRBV2 and TRBJ1-1; no definite D call. The CDR3 length is 12 residues. Per germline, CDR1 SNHLY and CDR2 FYNNEI. V dropped 6 bases and J dropped 4 bases, with 9 bases sitting between them. The CDR3 loop is CASRKEGTEAFF. As DNA, the CDR3 is TGTGCCAGCAGGAAGGAGGGCACTGAAGCTTTCTTT.

This rearrangement joins TRBV28 to TRBJ2-2; TRBD1 matches at 7 bases. CDR3 length equals 15 residues. The V and J ends lost 3 bases and 7 bases, in that order; junction bases with no gene match: 8. Germline V gene lookup returns CDR1 MDHEN and CDR2 SYDVKM. CDR3 in DNA: TGTGCCAGCAGTTTCCCCAGGGGGTTGAGCGGGGAGCTGTTTTTT. As protein: CASSFPRGLSGELFF.

This clonotype was picked up many times. This sequence joins TRBV7-9 and TRBJ2-3, with a tentative D call TRBD2 (6 bases). CDR3 length: 16 amino acids. V lost 1 base and J 1 base, leaving 12 bases between the germline ends. Germline CDR1 and CDR2: SEHNR and FQNEAQ (reference sequence). CDR3 nucleotides: TGTGCCAGCAGCTTAGTAGGCGGGGCCCGCACAGATACGCAGTATTTT. It codes for CASSLVGGARTDTQYF.

This clonotype was counted ten times or more. The chain recombines TRBV27 with TRBJ1-5, with 10 bases aligning to TRBD1. Germline V gene lookup returns CDR1 MNHEY and CDR2 SMNVEV (reference sequence). The V and J ends lost 6 bases and 7 bases, in that order; junction bases with no gene match: 9. This CDR3 is built from 15 residues. The CDR3 here is CASRSGGTGVQPQHF. The CDR3, as DNA: TGTGCCAGCAGGTCAGGCGGGACAGGGGTCCAGCCCCAGCATTTT.

There are many counts of this clonotype. V usage is TRBV7-9 and J usage is TRBJ2-7, with 7 nucleotides matching TRBD1. CDR1 is SEHNR, CDR2 FQNEAQ, per germline (reference sequence). The trim removed 5 bases at V and 3 bases at J, leaving 10 bases unmatched. The CDR3 has 15 amino acids. CDR3 nucleotides: TGTGCCAGCAGCCGTCCCGGGACAGTCGTCTACGAGCAGTACTTC. Encoded protein: CASSRPGTVVYEQYF.

This clonotype was recorded at least ten times. The rearrangement links TRBV7-2 to TRBJ2-5; 12 nucleotides line up with TRBD2. The V gene end was trimmed by 3 bases and the J gene end by 1 base; junction bases not matched to a gene: 6. Germline CDR1 and CDR2: SGHTA and FQGNSA. CDR3 length: 17 amino acids. The CDR3 here is CASSFPSGGASQETQYF. CDR3 DNA sequence: TGTGCCAGCAGCTTCCCTAGCGGGGGGGCCTCCCAAGAGACCCAGTACTTC.

This clonotype was detected many times. This chain uses TRBV30 with TRBJ1-1; D call uncertain. Per the germline V gene, CDR1 is GTSNPN and CDR2 is SVGIG (reference sequence). Trimming pared 3 bases from V and 0 bases from J, leaving 8 bases between. The length of the CDR3 is 13 residues. The CDR3 loop reads CAWRVLMNTEAFF. In nucleotides, the CDR3 is TGTGCCTGGAGGGTCCTAATGAACACTGAAGCTTTCTTT. Full variable domain (missing parts from reference TRBV30 and TRBJ1-1): SQTIHQWPATLVQPVGSPLSLECTVEGTSNPNLYWYRQAAGRGLQLLFYSVGIGQISSEVPQNLSASRPQDRQFILSSKKLLLSDSGFYLCAWRVLMNTEAFFGQGTRLTVV.

This clonotype has at least ten counts. This chain connects TRBV2 to TRBJ2-4; 7 bases align to TRBD1. The CDR3 runs to 17 residues. The germline gives CDR1 SNHLY, CDR2 FYNNEI. The V and J ends lost 8 bases and 6 bases, in that order; junction bases with no gene match: 19. CDR3 sequence: CASVPHRGEVVINIQYF. CDR3 DNA: TGTGCCAGCGTCCCACACAGGGGCGAAGTGGTTATAAACATTCAGTACTTC.

This clonotype was seen at least ten times. The rearrangement uses TRBV30 and TRBJ2-7; 7 bases are shared with TRBD2. Germline V gene sequence: CDR1 GTSNPN, CDR2 SVGIG (reference sequence). The CDR3 consists of 14 residues. The V gene end was trimmed by 2 bases and the J gene end by 0 bases; junction bases not matched to a gene: 4. The CDR3 DNA sequence: TGTGCCTGGAGTCCAACGGGGGGCTCCTACGAGCAGTACTTC. Amino acid sequence: CAWSPTGGSYEQYF.

This clonotype was recorded at least ten times. The V call is TRBV20-1, the J call TRBJ2-2, with D uncertain. V lost 6 bases, J lost 1 base, and 15 bases lay in between. The CDR3 contains 15 residues. Per germline, CDR1 DFQATT and CDR2 SNEGSKA (reference sequence). The CDR3 region has the DNA TGCAGTGCCAGACCTTTCGACGGGAACACCGGGGAGCTGTTTTTT. Its translation: CSARPFDGNTGELFF.

This clonotype was seen repeatedly, ten times or more. This chain connects TRBV10-3 to TRBJ1-2; possible D gene TRBD1, 5 bases. Germline V gives CDR1 ENHRY, CDR2 SYGVKD. Trimming cost V 0 bases and J 6 bases, with 17 bases left between them. This CDR3 comprises 16 residues. CDR3 sequence: CAISESALRGGDGYTF. The CDR3 nucleotides read TGTGCCATCAGTGAGTCGGCCCTAAGGGGAGGGGATGGCTACACCTTC.

The table lists this clonotype with many counts. The chain couples TRBV20-1 to TRBJ2-3, with D possibly matching TRBD1 (6 bases). V was trimmed by 5 bases and J by 6 bases, leaving 15 bases between them. This CDR3 spans 13 amino acids. The germline V gene encodes CDR1 DFQATT and CDR2 SNEGSKA (reference sequence). The CDR3: CSAHSDRMDTQYF. CDR3 nucleotide sequence: TGCAGTGCTCACAGCGACAGGATGGATACGCAGTATTTT.

This clonotype was picked up many times. The chain combines TRBV12-3 or TRBV12-4 with TRBJ1-2; D remains unclear. V was cut by 2 bases and J by 4 bases, with 5 bases left in between. This CDR3 is 12 amino acids long. This chain's CDR3 is CASSLRSYGYTF. The CDR3 coding sequence is TGTGCCAGCAGTTTACGGTCCTATGGCTACACCTTC.